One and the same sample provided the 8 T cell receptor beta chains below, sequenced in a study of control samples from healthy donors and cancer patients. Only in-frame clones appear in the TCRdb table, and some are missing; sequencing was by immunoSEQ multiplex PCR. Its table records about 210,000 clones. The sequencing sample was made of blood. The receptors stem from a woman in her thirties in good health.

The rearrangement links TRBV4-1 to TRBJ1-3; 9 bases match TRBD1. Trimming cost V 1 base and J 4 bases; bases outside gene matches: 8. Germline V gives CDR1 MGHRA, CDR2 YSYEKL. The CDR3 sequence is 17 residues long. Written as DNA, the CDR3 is TGCGCCAGCAGCCAAGCTGAGACAGGGGGTAGGGGAAACACCATATATTTT. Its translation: CASSQAETGGRGNTIYF.

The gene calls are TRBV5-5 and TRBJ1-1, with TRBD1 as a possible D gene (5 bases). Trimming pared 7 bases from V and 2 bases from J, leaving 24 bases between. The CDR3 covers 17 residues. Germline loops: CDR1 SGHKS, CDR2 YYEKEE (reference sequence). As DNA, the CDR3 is TGTGCCAGCGCATGGAGGACACTCGGTGGGGGTAACACTGAAGCTTTCTTT. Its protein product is CASAWRTLGGGNTEAFF.

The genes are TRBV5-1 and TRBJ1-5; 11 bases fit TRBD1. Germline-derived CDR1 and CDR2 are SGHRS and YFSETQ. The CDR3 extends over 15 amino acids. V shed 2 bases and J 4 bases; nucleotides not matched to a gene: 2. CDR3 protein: CASSFGQGANQPQHF. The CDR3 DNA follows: TGCGCCAGCAGCTTCGGACAGGGGGCAAATCAGCCCCAGCATTTT.

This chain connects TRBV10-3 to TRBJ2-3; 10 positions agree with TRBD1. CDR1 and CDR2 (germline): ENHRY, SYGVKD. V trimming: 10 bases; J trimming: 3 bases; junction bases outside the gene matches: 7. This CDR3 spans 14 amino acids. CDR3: CATMDRGYTDTQYF. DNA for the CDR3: TGTGCCACGATGGACAGGGGGTATACAGATACGCAGTATTTT.

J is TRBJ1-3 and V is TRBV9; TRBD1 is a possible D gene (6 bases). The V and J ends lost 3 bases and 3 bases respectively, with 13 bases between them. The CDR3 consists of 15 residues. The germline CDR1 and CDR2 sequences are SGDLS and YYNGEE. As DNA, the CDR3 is TGTGCCAGCAGCGACACAGGGTCTGATGGAAACACCATATATTTT. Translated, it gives CASSDTGSDGNTIYF.

CDR3 nucleotides: TGTGCCAGCAGTGTGCGTGAAAAACTGTTTTTT. This sequence encodes CASSVREKLFF. The J gene is TRBJ1-4, the V gene TRBV2; D unclear. The CDR3 runs to 11 residues. The germline CDR1 and CDR2 sequences are SNHLY and FYNNEI. V dropped 4 bases and J dropped 7 bases, with 4 bases sitting between them.

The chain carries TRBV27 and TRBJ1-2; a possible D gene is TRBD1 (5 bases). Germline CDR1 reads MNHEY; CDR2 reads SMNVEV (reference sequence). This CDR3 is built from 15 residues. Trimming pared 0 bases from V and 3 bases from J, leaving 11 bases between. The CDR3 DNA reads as TGTGCCAGCAGTTTATCGGGAGGGGCCCACTATGGCTACACCTTC. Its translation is CASSLSGGAHYGYTF.

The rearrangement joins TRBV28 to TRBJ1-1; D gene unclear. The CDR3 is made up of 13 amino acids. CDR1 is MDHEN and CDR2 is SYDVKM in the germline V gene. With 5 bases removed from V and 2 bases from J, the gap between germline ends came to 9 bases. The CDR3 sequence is CASSNNANTEAFF. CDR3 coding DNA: TGTGCCAGCAGTAATAATGCAAACACTGAAGCTTTCTTT.